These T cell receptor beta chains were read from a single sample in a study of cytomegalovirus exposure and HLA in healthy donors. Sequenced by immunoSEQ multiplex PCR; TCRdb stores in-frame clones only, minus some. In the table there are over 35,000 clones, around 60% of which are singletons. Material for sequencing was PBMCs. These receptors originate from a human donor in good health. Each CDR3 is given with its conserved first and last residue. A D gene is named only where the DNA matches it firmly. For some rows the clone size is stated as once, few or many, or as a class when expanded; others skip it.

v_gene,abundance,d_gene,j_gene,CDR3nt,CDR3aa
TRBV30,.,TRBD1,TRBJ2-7,TGTGCCTGGAGTCCGGACAGGGGCTACGAGCAGTACTTC,CAWSPDRGYEQYF
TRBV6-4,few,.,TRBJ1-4,TGTGCCAGCAGTCGGACAGTTAATGAAAAACTGTTTTTT,CASSRTVNEKLFF
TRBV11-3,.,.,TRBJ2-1,TGTGCCAGCAGCGCCCGGGATGAGTCCTACAATGAGCAGTTCTTC,CASSARDESYNEQFF
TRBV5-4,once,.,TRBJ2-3,TGTGCCAGCAGCCGCAGGGGAGATACGCAGTATTTT,CASSRRGDTQYF
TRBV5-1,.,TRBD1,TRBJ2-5,TGCGCCAGCAGCTCTACAGGGGGCGGAGAGACCCAGTACTTC,CASSSTGGGETQYF
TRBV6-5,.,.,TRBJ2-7,TGTGCCAGCAGCCCGTATTCAGGGCCTTCCTACGAGCAGTACTTC,CASSPYSGPSYEQYF
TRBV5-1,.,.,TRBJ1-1,TGCGCCAGCAGCTTGGCACAGGGTACCACTGAAGCTTTCTTT,CASSLAQGTTEAFF
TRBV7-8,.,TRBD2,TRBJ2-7,TGTGCCAGCAGCTTAATGGGAGGGAGCTCCTACGAGCAGTACTTC,CASSLMGGSSYEQYF
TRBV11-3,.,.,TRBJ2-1,TGTGCCAGCAGCTTGTCGTTCAGAAGCTCCTACAATGAGCAGTTCTTC,CASSLSFRSSYNEQFF
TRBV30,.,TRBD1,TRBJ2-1,TGTGCCTGGAGTGCTACCGGGACAGGGTTGTATGAGCAGTTCTTC,CAWSATGTGLYEQFF
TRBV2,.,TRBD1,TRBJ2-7,TGTGCCAGCGGGAAGGGGACAGGGGGCTCCTACGAGCAGTACTTC,CASGKGTGGSYEQYF
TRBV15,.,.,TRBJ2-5,TGTGCCACCAGCAGAGTCCCACAAGAGACCCAGTACTTC,CATSRVPQETQYF
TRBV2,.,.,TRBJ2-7,TGTGCCAGCAGTATTCAAGTGGAGCGCCCCCCGTACGAGCAGTACTTC,CASSIQVERPPYEQYF
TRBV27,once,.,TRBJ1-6,TGTGCCAGCAGTCCCCAGAGGGATAAAAATTCACCCCTCCACTTT,CASSPQRDKNSPLHF
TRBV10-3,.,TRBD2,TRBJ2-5,TGTGCCACCACGCTAGCGGGGGGGAAAGAGACCCAGTACTTC,CATTLAGGKETQYF
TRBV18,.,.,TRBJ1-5,TGTGCCAGCTCACCATCAGGGGCGATGAATCAGCCCCAGCATTTT,CASSPSGAMNQPQHF